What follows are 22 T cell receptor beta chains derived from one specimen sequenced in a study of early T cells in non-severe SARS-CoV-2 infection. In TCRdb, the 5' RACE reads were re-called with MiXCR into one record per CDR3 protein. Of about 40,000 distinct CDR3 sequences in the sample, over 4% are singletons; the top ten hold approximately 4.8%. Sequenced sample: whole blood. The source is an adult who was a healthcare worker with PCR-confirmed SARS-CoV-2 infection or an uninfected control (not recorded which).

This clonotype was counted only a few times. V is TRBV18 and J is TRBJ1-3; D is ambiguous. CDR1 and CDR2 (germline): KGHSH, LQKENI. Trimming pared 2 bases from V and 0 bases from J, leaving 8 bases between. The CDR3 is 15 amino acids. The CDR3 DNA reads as TGTGCCAGCTCACCAGGACTCCCCTCTGGAAACACCATATATTTT. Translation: CASSPGLPSGNTIYF.

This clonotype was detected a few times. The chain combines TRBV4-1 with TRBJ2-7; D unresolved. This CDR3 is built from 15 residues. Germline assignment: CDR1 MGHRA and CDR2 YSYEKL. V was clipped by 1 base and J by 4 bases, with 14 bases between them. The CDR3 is CASSQGSHGGYEQYF. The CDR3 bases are TGCGCCAGCAGCCAAGGGTCTCATGGCGGATACGAGCAGTACTTC.

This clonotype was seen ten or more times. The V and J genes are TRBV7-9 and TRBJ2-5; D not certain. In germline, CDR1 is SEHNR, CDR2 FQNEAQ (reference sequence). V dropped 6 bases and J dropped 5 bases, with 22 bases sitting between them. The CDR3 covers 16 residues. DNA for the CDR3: TGTGCCAGCAGTTGGTCAACAGCTTATGGCCCGGAGACCCAGTACTTC. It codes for CASSWSTAYGPETQYF.

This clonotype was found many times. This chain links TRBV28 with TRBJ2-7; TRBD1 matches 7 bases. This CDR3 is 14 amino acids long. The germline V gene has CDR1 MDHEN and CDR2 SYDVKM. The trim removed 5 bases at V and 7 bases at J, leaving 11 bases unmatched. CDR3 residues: CASSPPGQSQEQYF. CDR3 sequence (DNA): TGTGCCAGCAGTCCACCGGGACAGTCTCAAGAGCAGTACTTC.

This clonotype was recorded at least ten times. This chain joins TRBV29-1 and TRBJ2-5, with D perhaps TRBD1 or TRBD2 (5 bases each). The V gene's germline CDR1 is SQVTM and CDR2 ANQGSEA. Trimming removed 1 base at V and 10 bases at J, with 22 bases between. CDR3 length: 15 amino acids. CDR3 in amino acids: CSVEVVGRQTLIQYF. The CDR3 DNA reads TGCAGCGTTGAAGTGGTGGGACGACAAACACTGATCCAGTACTTC. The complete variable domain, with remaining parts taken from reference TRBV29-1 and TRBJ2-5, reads SAVISQKPSRDICQRGTSLTIQCQVDSQVTMMFWYRQQPGQSLTLIATANQGSEATYESGFVIDKFPISRPNLTFSTLTVSNMSPEDSSIYLCSVEVVGRQTLIQYFGPGTRLLVL.

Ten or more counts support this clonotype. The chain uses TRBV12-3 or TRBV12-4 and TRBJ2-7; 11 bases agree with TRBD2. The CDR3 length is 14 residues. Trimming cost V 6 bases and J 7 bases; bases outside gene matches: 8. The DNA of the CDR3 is TGTGCCAGCAGCCCTAGCGGGGGGTATGGTGAGCAGTACTTC. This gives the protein CASSPSGGYGEQYF.

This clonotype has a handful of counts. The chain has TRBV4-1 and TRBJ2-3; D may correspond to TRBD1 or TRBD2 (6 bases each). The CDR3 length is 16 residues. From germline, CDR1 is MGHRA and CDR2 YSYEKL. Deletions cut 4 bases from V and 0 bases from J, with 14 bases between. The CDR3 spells CASSRDIGTSTDTQYF. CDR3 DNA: TGCGCCAGCAGCCGGGACATCGGGACTAGCACAGATACGCAGTATTTT.

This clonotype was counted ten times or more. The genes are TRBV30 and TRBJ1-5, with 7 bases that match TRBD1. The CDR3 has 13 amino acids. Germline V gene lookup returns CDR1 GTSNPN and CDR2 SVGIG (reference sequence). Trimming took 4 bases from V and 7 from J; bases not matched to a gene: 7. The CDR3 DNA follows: TGTGCCTGGAACAGGGGAATCGGGCAGCCCCAGCATTTT. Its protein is CAWNRGIGQPQHF.

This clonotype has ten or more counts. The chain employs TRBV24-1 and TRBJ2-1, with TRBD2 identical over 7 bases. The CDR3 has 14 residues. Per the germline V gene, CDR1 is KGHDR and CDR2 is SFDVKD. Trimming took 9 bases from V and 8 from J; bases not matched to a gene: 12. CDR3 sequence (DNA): TGTGCCACCGGGGAGACCGGGAGGTTGGATGAGCAGTTCTTC. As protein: CATGETGRLDEQFF.

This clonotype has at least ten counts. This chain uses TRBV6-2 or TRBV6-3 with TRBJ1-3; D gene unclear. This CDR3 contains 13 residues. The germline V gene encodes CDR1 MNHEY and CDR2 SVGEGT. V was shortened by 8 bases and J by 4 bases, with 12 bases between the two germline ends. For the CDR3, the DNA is TGTGCCAGCGAGAGGCGACTGGGAAACACCATATATTTT. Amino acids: CASERRLGNTIYF.

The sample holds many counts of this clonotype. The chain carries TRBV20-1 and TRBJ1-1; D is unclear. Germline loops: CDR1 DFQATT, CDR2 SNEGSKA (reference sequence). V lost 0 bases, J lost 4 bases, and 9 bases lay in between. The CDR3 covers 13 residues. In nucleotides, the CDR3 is TGCAGTGCTAGAGATTTAGGGAGCACTGAAGCTTTCTTT. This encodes CSARDLGSTEAFF.

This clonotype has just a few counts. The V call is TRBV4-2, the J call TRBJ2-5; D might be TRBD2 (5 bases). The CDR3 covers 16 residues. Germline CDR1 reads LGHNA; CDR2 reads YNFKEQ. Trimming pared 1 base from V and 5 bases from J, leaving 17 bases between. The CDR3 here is CASSQALGGFRETQYF. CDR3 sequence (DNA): TGTGCCAGCAGCCAAGCCCTTGGAGGCTTTCGGGAGACCCAGTACTTC.

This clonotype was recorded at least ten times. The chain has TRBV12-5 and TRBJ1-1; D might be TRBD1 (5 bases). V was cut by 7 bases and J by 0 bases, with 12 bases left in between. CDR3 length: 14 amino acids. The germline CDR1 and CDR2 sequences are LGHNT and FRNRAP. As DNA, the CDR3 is TGTGCTAGTGCCCAGGAGACAGTGAACACTGAAGCTTTCTTT. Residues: CASAQETVNTEAFF.

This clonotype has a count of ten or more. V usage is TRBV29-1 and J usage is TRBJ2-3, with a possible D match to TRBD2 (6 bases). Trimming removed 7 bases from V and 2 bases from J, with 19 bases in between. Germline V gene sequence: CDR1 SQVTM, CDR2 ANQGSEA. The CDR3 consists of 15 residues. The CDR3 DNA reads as TGCAGCGCCGGACGGACTACCGCCCCCACAGATACGCAGTATTTT. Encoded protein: CSAGRTTAPTDTQYF.

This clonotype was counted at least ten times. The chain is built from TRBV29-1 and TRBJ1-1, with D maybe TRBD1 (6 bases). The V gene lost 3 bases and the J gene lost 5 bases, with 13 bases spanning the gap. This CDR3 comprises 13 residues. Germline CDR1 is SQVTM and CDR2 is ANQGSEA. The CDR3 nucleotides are TGCAGCGTTGAGCTGGGGGCAGGAACTGAAGCTTTCTTT. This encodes CSVELGAGTEAFF.

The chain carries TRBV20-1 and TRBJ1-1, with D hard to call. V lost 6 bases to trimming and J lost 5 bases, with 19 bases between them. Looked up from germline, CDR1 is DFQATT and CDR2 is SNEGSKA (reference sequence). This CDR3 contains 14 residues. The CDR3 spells CSAPTGSLRTEAFF. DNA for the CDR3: TGCAGTGCCCCGACGGGATCCTTGCGGACTGAAGCTTTCTTT.

The CDR3 spells CASSNTQQGTKNIQYF. The CDR3 DNA reads as TGTGCCAGCAGCAACACCCAACAGGGAACCAAAAACATTCAGTACTTC. This chain links TRBV3-1 with TRBJ2-4; the D gene is possibly TRBD1 (6 bases). Looked up from germline, CDR1 is LGHDT and CDR2 is YNNKEL (reference sequence). V was cut by 5 bases and J by 2 bases, with 16 bases left in between. The CDR3 loop spans 16 amino acids.

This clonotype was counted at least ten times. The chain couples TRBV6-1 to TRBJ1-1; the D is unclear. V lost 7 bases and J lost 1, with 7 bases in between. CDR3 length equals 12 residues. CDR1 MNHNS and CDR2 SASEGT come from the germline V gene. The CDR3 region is CASKGRNTEAFF. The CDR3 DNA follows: TGTGCCAGCAAAGGCAGGAACACTGAAGCTTTCTTT.

The CDR3 DNA reads TGCAGCGTTGTCGCACCTAATGAAAAACTGTTTTTT. Translated: CSVVAPNEKLFF. The chain uses TRBV29-1 and TRBJ1-4; D unresolved. Germline values: CDR1 SQVTM, CDR2 ANQGSEA. Trimming shortened V by 4 bases and J by 3 bases, and 6 bases separated the two germline ends. The CDR3 sequence is 12 residues long.

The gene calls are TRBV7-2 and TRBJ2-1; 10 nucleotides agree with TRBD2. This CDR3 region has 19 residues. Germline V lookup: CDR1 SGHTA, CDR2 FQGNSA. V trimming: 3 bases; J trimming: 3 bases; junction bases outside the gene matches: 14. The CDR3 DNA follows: TGTGCCAGCAGCTTCCCCGGACTAGCGGTTATTGGCGGCTACAATGAGCAGTTCTTC. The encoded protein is CASSFPGLAVIGGYNEQFF.

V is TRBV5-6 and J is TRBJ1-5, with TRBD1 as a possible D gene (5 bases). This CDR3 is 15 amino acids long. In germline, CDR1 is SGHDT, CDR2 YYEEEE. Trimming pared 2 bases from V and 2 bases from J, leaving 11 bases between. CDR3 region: CASSFRGGGNQPQHF. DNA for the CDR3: TGTGCCAGCAGCTTTCGGGGGGGAGGCAATCAGCCCCAGCATTTT. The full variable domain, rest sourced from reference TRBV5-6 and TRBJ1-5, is DAGVTQSPTHLIKTRGQQVTLRCSPKSGHDTVSWYQQALGQGPQFIFQYYEEEERQRGNFPDRFSGHQFPNYSSELNVNALLLGDSALYLCASSFRGGGNQPQHFGDGTRLSIL.

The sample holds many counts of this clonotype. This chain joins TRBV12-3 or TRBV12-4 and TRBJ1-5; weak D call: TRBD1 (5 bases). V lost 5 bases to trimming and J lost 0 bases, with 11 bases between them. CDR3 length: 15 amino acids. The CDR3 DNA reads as TGTGCCAGCAGTCCTCAGACAGCTAGCAATCAGCCCCAGCATTTT. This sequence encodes CASSPQTASNQPQHF.